These 11 T cell receptor beta chains share one sample of origin, sequenced in a study of blood T cells in healthy people across ages. A J-beta primer mix and a sample-barcoded 5' primer were used in a second PCR of about 7 to 12 cycles. MiXCR, applied by TCRdb to the 5' RACE reads, yields one record per CDR3 protein. The sample holds fewer than 800,000 distinct CDR3 sequences, about 52% seen once. What was sequenced was blood. These receptor sequences come from a woman in her fifties or sixties in good health.

The CDR3 is CASVSGTGPTLLHF. The CDR3, as DNA: TGTGCCAGCGTTTCTGGGACAGGCCCGACACTCCTCCACTTT. The chain joins TRBV9 to TRBJ1-6; TRBD1 aligns across 8 bases. Germline CDR1 reads SGDLS; CDR2 reads YYNGEE. This CDR3 has 14 residues. J lost 15 bases, V lost 7 bases, and 15 bases had no gene match.

This rearrangement joins TRBV30 to TRBJ1-2; D remains unclear. In germline, CDR1 is GTSNPN, CDR2 SVGIG (reference sequence). This CDR3 has 11 amino acids. V was cut by 5 bases and J by 8 bases, with 12 bases left in between. CDR3 in DNA: TGTGCCTGGGAGGATGTACTGGGCTACACCTTC. Encoded protein: CAWEDVLGYTF. The variable domain in full, completed from reference TRBV30 and TRBJ1-2, reads SQTIHQWPATLVQPVGSPLSLECTVEGTSNPNLYWYRQAAGRGLQLLFYSVGIGQISSEVPQNLSASRPQDRQFILSSKKLLLSDSGFYLCAWEDVLGYTFGSGTRLTVV.

The rearrangement links TRBV4-3 to TRBJ1-6, with a weak D call TRBD1 (6 bases). The CDR3 is made up of 15 amino acids. Trimming stripped 0 bases from V and 9 bases from J, with 12 bases between. The germline gives CDR1 LGHNA, CDR2 YSLEER. The CDR3 spells CASSQDGGGSSPLHF. Here the CDR3 DNA reads TGCGCCAGCAGCCAAGACGGCGGGGGCAGTTCACCCCTCCACTTT.

V gene TRBV4-3 combines with J gene TRBJ2-3; 13 nucleotides match TRBD2. The germline V gene encodes CDR1 LGHNA and CDR2 YSLEER. Trimming took 5 bases from V and 4 from J; bases not matched to a gene: 3. The CDR3 is made up of 15 amino acids. The CDR3 spells CASSGTSGISDTQYF. The CDR3 region has the DNA TGCGCCAGCAGCGGGACTAGCGGGATATCAGATACGCAGTATTTT.

V gene TRBV2 combines with J gene TRBJ1-6; 7 bases are shared with TRBD1. Per the germline V gene, CDR1 is SNHLY and CDR2 is FYNNEI. V gave up 8 bases and J gave up 9 bases; unmatched junction bases: 10. The CDR3 is made up of 14 amino acids. CDR3 sequence reads: CASGTVAGSSPLHF. CDR3 DNA sequence: TGTGCCAGCGGGACAGTGGCAGGATCTTCACCCCTCCACTTT.

A few counts support this clonotype. The V gene is TRBV5-1, the J gene TRBJ2-1, with 10 bases that match TRBD2. V dropped 4 bases and J dropped 2; count of bases not matched to a gene: 6. Germline V gene lookup returns CDR1 SGHRS and CDR2 YFSETQ. CDR3 size: 16 residues. CDR3 bases: TGCGCCAGCAGCCCTAGCGGGAGAAACCCCTACAATGAGCAGTTCTTC. This encodes CASSPSGRNPYNEQFF. The complete variable domain, with remaining parts taken from reference TRBV5-1 and TRBJ2-1, reads KAGVTQTPRYLIKTRGQQVTLSCSPISGHRSVSWYQQTPGQGLQFLFEYFSETQRNKGNFPGRFSGRQFSNSRSEMNVSTLELGDSALYLCASSPSGRNPYNEQFFGPGTRLTVL.

This clonotype was detected once. This sequence joins TRBV12-3 or TRBV12-4 and TRBJ2-2; 10 nucleotides agree with TRBD2. The junction had 9 bases not matched to a gene; V was cut back by 6 bases and J by 5 bases. The CDR3 sequence is 16 residues long. For the CDR3, the DNA is TGTGCCAGCAGCCCCTACCGTAGCGGGAGGACCGGGGAGCTGTTTTTT. It encodes CASSPYRSGRTGELFF.

The CDR3 region is CSVEDRDGYTF. The CDR3 DNA follows: TGCAGCGTTGAAGATAGGGATGGCTACACCTTC. The chain joins TRBV29-1 to TRBJ1-2; no clear D gene. CDR1 SQVTM and CDR2 ANQGSEA come from the germline V gene. V lost 0 bases and J 6 bases, leaving 5 bases between the germline ends. CDR3 length: 11 amino acids.

This clonotype was counted once. The CDR3 bases are TGTGCCAGCAGCTCGACAGGGGGGAGACGCTACGAGCAGTACTTC. Translating gives CASSSTGGRRYEQYF. V gene TRBV28 combines with J gene TRBJ2-5, with 9 bases matching TRBD1. The end of the DNA is better explained by TRBJ2-7, so the J call may be wrong. Germline CDR1 MDHEN, CDR2 SYDVKM. CDR3 length: 15 residues.

This clonotype was detected only a few times. The chain links TRBV27 to TRBJ2-3, with 14 nucleotides matching TRBD2. Trimming cost V 3 bases and J 0 bases; bases outside gene matches: 8. CDR3 length equals 19 residues. Germline CDR1 and CDR2: MNHEY and SMNVEV (reference sequence). This CDR3 reads CASSFRTSGRFSSTDTQYF. CDR3 in DNA: TGTGCCAGCAGTTTCCGGACTAGCGGGAGGTTCAGTAGCACAGATACGCAGTATTTT.

The genes are TRBV7-2 and TRBJ2-7; D unresolved. Germline assignment: CDR1 SGHTA and CDR2 FQGNSA. CDR3 size: 15 residues. Between the trimmed V and J ends, which lost 2 bases and 5 bases, there was a span of 16 bases. CDR3 nucleotides: TGTGCCAGCAGCTTACCGAACAGACCCCCGGACGAGCAGTACTTC. It encodes CASSLPNRPPDEQYF.